This T cell receptor beta chain stems from a study of patients and donors after allogeneic stem cell transplantation. TCRdb re-derived calls from the RT-PCR reads in MiXCR, one entry per CDR3 protein. The repertoire consists of 45,000 to 65,000 distinct CDR3 sequences, with 13% occurring once and the leading ten covering roughly 34%. Per the germline V gene, CDR1 is SGHRS and CDR2 is YFSETQ. V was pared by 3 bases and J by 1 base, with 1 base of the junction left unmatched. This CDR3 is built from 13 residues. The receptor was isolated from a human donor who was either an allogeneic HSCT recipient or a stem cell or donor lymphocyte infusion donor (not recorded which). It is not recorded whose cells these are; they may come from a transplant donor. The sample was blood, either unsorted or a sorted T cell fraction (not recorded which). The rearrangement joins TRBV5-1 to TRBJ2-7; 7 positions agree with TRBD2. The CDR3 protein is CASSWEGSYEQYF. CDR3 DNA sequence: TGCGCCAGCAGCTGGGAGGGGTCCTACGAGCAGTACTTC. The entire variable domain, with the rest obtained from reference TRBV5-1 and TRBJ2-7, is as follows: KAGVTQTPRYLIKTRGQQVTLSCSPISGHRSVSWYQQTPGQGLQFLFEYFSETQRNKGNFPGRFSGRQFSNSRSEMNVSTLELGDSALYLCASSWEGSYEQYFGPGTRLTVT.